The rows below give T cell receptor beta chains drawn from one sample of a study of blood T cell repertoires in COVID-19. Sequenced by immunoSEQ multiplex PCR; TCRdb stores in-frame clones only, minus some. The sample shows fewer than 85,000 clones, 80% to 90% of them seen only once. Source material: peripheral blood. The receptors were sampled from a man in his fifties with active COVID-19. The CDR3 runs from the conserved cysteine through the conserved F or W. D genes are given only for firm matches. Size is omitted from some rows. Given values are once, few, many or a class for expanded clones.

size,D,V,J,DNA,CDR3
.,.,TRBV5-3,TRBJ2-7,TGTGCCTTGGCTGGCGAGCAGTACTTC,CALAGEQYF
.,.,TRBV28,TRBJ1-2,TGTGCCAGCAGCCCACCCCGCCCCGAGAGCGGCGTCTATGGCTACACCTTC,CASSPPRPESGVYGYTF
.,.,TRBV27,TRBJ2-3,TGTGCCAGCAGTCCCAAGGTAGGGGGGGCAGATACGCAGTATTTT,CASSPKVGGADTQYF
.,.,TRBV12-3/TRBV12-4,TRBJ2-1,TGTGCCAGCAGTTTCGCCCCTTCGGATGAGCAGTTCTTC,CASSFAPSDEQFF
.,TRBD1,TRBV18,TRBJ2-7,TGTGCCAGCTCACCACCGGGACAGGGGTCCTACGAGCAGTACTTC,CASSPPGQGSYEQYF
.,TRBD2,TRBV7-3,TRBJ2-3,TGTGCCAGCAGCCTGCGGGGGTTAGATACGCAGTATTTT,CASSLRGLDTQYF
.,TRBD2,TRBV9,TRBJ2-7,TGTGCCAGCAGCCCTCCGGGACTAGCTGTTAGCGAGCAGTACTTC,CASSPPGLAVSEQYF
.,TRBD1,TRBV5-1,TRBJ1-4,TGCGCCAGCAGCCCAAGTACAGGGGCAGAATATGAAAAACTGTTTTTT,CASSPSTGAEYEKLFF
.,.,TRBV19,TRBJ2-1,TGTGCCAGTAGTATTGCCCAGAACAATGAGCAGTTCTTC,CASSIAQNNEQFF
.,TRBD1,TRBV6-5,TRBJ2-1,TGTGCCAGCAGTTACGGGACAGGGCCAAATGAGCAGTTCTTC,CASSYGTGPNEQFF
.,.,TRBV19,TRBJ2-7,TGTGCCAGTAGTATTCAGGGGTCCTACGAGCAGTACTTC,CASSIQGSYEQYF
.,TRBD2,TRBV5-1,TRBJ2-3,TGCGCCAGCAGCTTTCTTGGACGGGAGGGCCCTATGAAAGATACGCAGTATTTT,CASSFLGREGPMKDTQYF
.,TRBD1,TRBV5-1,TRBJ2-3,TGCGCCAGCATGGGACAGGGGTTAGATACGCAGTATTTT,CASMGQGLDTQYF
.,.,TRBV18,TRBJ2-5,TGTGCCAGCTCACCACAACTATCCGTGCCTCAGAGAGAGACCCAGTACTTC,CASSPQLSVPQRETQYF
once,TRBD2,TRBV19,TRBJ2-1,TGTGCCAGTAGCACAACTAGCGGGAGGAATGAGCAGTTCTTC,CASSTTSGRNEQFF
.,TRBD1,TRBV4-2,TRBJ1-2,TGTGCCAGCAGCTATTCCGGGACAGGGGGAAGGTATGGCTACACCTTC,CASSYSGTGGRYGYTF
.,TRBD1,TRBV9,TRBJ1-1,TGTGCCAGCAGCACGCGACAGGGGGCGCCTGGCGACACTGAAGCTTTCTTT,CASSTRQGAPGDTEAFF
.,TRBD1,TRBV9,TRBJ2-3,TGTGCCAGCAGCAGGACAGGGGGATCAGATACGCAGTATTTT,CASSRTGGSDTQYF
.,.,TRBV6-5,TRBJ1-5,TGTGCCAGCACTACTGGACAGAGCAATCAGCCCCAGCATTTT,CASTTGQSNQPQHF
.,TRBD1,TRBV18,TRBJ2-1,TGTGCCAGCGGCGCTACGGGGGGACAGGGCCCAGGTGAGCAGTTCTTC,CASGATGGQGPGEQFF
.,.,TRBV2,TRBJ2-7,TGTGCCAGCAGTACGGTCGGAGCCGGGGGGCAGTACTTC,CASSTVGAGGQYF
.,TRBD1,TRBV7-6,TRBJ1-2,TGTGCCAGCAGCCCTACCGGGACAGCAAGTATCTATGGCTACACCTTC,CASSPTGTASIYGYTF
.,.,TRBV9,TRBJ1-4,TGTGCCAGCAGCGCCCTGGGGGGGGCAACTAATGAAAAACTGTTTTTT,CASSALGGATNEKLFF
.,.,TRBV14,TRBJ2-5,TGTGCCAGCAGCCAAGATTACCCCGGAGAGACCCAGTACTTC,CASSQDYPGETQYF
.,.,TRBV12-3/TRBV12-4,TRBJ2-7,TGTGCCAGCAGTTACGGGATTTCCTACGAGCAGTACTTC,CASSYGISYEQYF
.,.,TRBV2,TRBJ2-2,TGTGCCAGCGAAGGGGGTCCCACCGGGGAGCTGTTTTTT,CASEGGPTGELFF
.,.,TRBV9,TRBJ1-2,TGTGCCAGCAGCGTAGTTCCGGACACTCTTAATGGCTACACCTTC,CASSVVPDTLNGYTF
.,.,TRBV18,TRBJ1-4,TGTGCCAGCTCACAACGAGCGGGGACTAATGAAAAACTGTTTTTT,CASSQRAGTNEKLFF
.,.,TRBV19,TRBJ1-6,TGTGCCAGTAGTTGGACAAATTCACCCCTCCACTTT,CASSWTNSPLHF
.,TRBD2,TRBV19,TRBJ2-1,TGTGCCAGTAGTGGGATCGGCGGGGGGTCCAATGAGCAGTTCTTC,CASSGIGGGSNEQFF
.,TRBD1,TRBV7-9,TRBJ2-7,TGTGCCAGCAGCTTACCTGGGGGACAGTCCTACGAGCAGTACTTC,CASSLPGGQSYEQYF
few,TRBD2,TRBV19,TRBJ2-2,TGTGCCAGTAGTATCGGGGGGGCCACCGGGGAGCTGTTTTTT,CASSIGGATGELFF
.,TRBD1,TRBV18,TRBJ1-6,TGTGCCAGCTCGCTGGACAGGCTCAATTCACCCCTCCACTTT,CASSLDRLNSPLHF
.,.,TRBV5-1,TRBJ1-6,TGCGCCAGCAGCCCGGTTCCCGTCTTGGTTCCCCTCCACTTT,CASSPVPVLVPLHF
few,.,TRBV19,TRBJ2-7,TGTGCCAGTAGTGCCGGGACAAACTACGAGCAGTACTTC,CASSAGTNYEQYF
once,.,TRBV27,TRBJ2-7,TGTGCCAGCAGGAGACAGGTAAAGACCTACGAGCAGTACTTC,CASRRQVKTYEQYF
.,.,TRBV7-2,TRBJ1-3,TGTGCCAGCAGCTTTTCTGACACCATATATTTT,CASSFSDTIYF
.,.,TRBV25-1,TRBJ2-2,TGTGCCACCCTCTCTGGCAGGGGGAGGAACAGTGACGGGGAGCTGTTTTTT,CATLSGRGRNSDGELFF
.,.,TRBV6-2/TRBV6-3,TRBJ2-7,TGTGCCAGCAGCCACGATGGGGGGGCCCGCGAGCAGTACTTC,CASSHDGGAREQYF
.,TRBD1,TRBV27,TRBJ1-1,TGTGCCAGCAGTAGGACAGGGAGCTACACTGAAGCTTTCTTT,CASSRTGSYTEAFF
.,TRBD1,TRBV10-3,TRBJ2-7,TGTGCCATCAGTGAGGGACAGGGGTATTACGAGCAGTACTTC,CAISEGQGYYEQYF
.,TRBD1,TRBV7-2,TRBJ1-4,TGTGCCAGCAGCGCAGGACAGGGCCCTACCGAAAAACTGTTTTTT,CASSAGQGPTEKLFF
once,.,TRBV18,TRBJ1-3,TGTGCCAGCTCACCACCGGCCGGGGGATACGGAAATACCATATATTTT,CASSPPAGGYGNTIYF
few,.,TRBV5-1,TRBJ2-7,TGCGCCAGCAGCTTGGAAGGGGTCGAGCAGTACTTC,CASSLEGVEQYF
once,.,TRBV2,TRBJ1-1,TGTGCCAGCAGGAGACAGGAGAACATGAACACTGAAGCTTTCTTT,CASRRQENMNTEAFF
.,.,TRBV6-5,TRBJ1-2,TGTGCCAGCAGCAGGGATACAGGGCCGAACTATGGCTACACCTTC,CASSRDTGPNYGYTF
.,TRBD2,TRBV4-1,TRBJ2-3,TGCGCCAGCAGCCAAGTGTTGCAGCGGGATTCCACAAATACGCAGTATTTT,CASSQVLQRDSTNTQYF
.,.,TRBV18,TRBJ1-2,TGTGCCAGCTCACCACCCGTGAACTATGGCTACACCTTC,CASSPPVNYGYTF
.,TRBD1,TRBV28,TRBJ2-7,TGTGCCAGCAGTCAGCTTAAACAGGGGGCCCCCTACGAGCAGTACTTC,CASSQLKQGAPYEQYF
.,TRBD2,TRBV24-1,TRBJ2-1,TGTGCCACCAGTGATCAACGGACTAGCGGTTCCTACAATGAGCAGTTCTTC,CATSDQRTSGSYNEQFF
.,.,TRBV19,TRBJ2-3,TGTGCCAGTAGTAGCGTCCCCCCCTCGGGGGATACGCAGTATTTT,CASSSVPPSGDTQYF
.,.,TRBV28,TRBJ1-4,TGTGCCAGCAGTTCAAACCAGGGAAATGAAAAACTGTTTTTT,CASSSNQGNEKLFF
.,.,TRBV19,TRBJ1-1,TGTGCCAGTAAGGGGCTGACTGAAGCTTTCTTT,CASKGLTEAFF
.,TRBD1,TRBV28,TRBJ1-1,TGTGCCAGCAGTTTATCAGGGGGCGCAGGGAACACTGAAGCTTTCTTT,CASSLSGGAGNTEAFF
.,.,TRBV3-1/TRBV3-2,TRBJ2-4,TGTGCCAGCAGCCAAGAAACTCTAAAAAACATTCAGTACTTC,CASSQETLKNIQYF
.,TRBD1,TRBV2,TRBJ1-4,TGTGCCAGCAGTCTCCAGGGGGCAGGGGAAAAACTGTTTTTT,CASSLQGAGEKLFF
once,.,TRBV5-4,TRBJ1-4,TGTGCCAGCAGCTTGGTCGGGAACTCTGAGAGCGAAAAACTGTTTTTT,CASSLVGNSESEKLFF